The TCR beta chain under discussion was sequenced for a study of spatial heterogeneity in lung cancer. Study information: Across tumor regions, counts of TCR transcripts showed a strong correlation with a T cell module score derived from matched bulk RNA-seq.

Study results and caveats: It was found that expanded intratumoral alpha and beta TCR counts tracked tumor mutation counts.

Stated time point: sample taken at primary tumor resection. As regards this clonotype: Its antigen is currently unknown.

Using its own MiXCR run on the 5' RACE reads, TCRdb lists one record per CDR3 protein. The table includes some 970 distinct CDR3 sequences, 20% to 25% detected once. The CDR3 covers 13 residues. V was shortened by 0 bases and J by 4 bases, with 6 bases between the two germline ends. Germline V CDR1 and CDR2: MNHEY, SVGAGI. The V gene is TRBV6-5, the J gene TRBJ1-1, with D unresolved. The input for sequencing was lung tumor tissue, taken at surgery. The TCR originated in a male donor with early-stage non-small cell lung cancer. In nucleotides, the CDR3 is TGTGCCAGCAGTTACTCTGAAGTCACTGAAGCTTTCTTT. This translates into CASSYSEVTEAFF.